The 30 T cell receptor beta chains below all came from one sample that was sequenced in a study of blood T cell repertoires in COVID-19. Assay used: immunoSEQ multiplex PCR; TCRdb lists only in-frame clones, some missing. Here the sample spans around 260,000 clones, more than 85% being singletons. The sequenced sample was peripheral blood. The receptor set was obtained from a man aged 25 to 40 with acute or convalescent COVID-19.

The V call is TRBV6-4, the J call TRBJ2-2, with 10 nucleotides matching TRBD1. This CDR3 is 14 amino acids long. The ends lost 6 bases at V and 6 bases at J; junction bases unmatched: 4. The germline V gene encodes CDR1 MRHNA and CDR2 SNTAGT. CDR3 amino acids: CASSGTGVAGELFF. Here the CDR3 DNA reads TGTGCCAGCAGCGGGACAGGGGTAGCCGGGGAGCTGTTTTTT.

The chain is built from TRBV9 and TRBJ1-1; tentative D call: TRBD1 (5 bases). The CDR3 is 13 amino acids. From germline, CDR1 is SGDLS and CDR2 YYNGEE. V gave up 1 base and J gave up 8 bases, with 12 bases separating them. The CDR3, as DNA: TGTGCCAGCAGCGTAATGGGGGGGTCCGAAGCTTTCTTT. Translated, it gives CASSVMGGSEAFF.

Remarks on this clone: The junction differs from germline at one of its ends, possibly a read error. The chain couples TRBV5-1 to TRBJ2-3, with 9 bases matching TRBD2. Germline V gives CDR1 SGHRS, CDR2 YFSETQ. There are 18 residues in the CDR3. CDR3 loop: CARSLAGGGAIGTDTQYF. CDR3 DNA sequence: TGCGCCCGCAGCTTGGCCGGCGGGGGGGCGATTGGCACAGATACGCAGTATTTT. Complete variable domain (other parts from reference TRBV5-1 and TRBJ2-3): KAGVTQTPRYLIKTRGQQVTLSCSPISGHRSVSWYQQTPGQGLQFLFEYFSETQRNKGNFPGRFSGRQFSNSRSEMNVSTLELGDSALYLCARSLAGGGAIGTDTQYFGPGTRLTVL.

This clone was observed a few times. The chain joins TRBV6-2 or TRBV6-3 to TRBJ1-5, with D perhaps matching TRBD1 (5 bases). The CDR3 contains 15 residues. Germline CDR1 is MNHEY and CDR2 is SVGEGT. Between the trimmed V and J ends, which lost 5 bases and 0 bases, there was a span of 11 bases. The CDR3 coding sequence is TGTGCCAGCAGTCACGACAGCTATAGCAATCAGCCCCAGCATTTT. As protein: CASSHDSYSNQPQHF.

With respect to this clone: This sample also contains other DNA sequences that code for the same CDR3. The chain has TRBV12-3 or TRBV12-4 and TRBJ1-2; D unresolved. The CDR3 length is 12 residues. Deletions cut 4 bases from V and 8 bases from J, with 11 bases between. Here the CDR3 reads CASSSGSRGYTF. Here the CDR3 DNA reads TGTGCCAGCAGTTCGGGATCAAGGGGCTACACCTTC.

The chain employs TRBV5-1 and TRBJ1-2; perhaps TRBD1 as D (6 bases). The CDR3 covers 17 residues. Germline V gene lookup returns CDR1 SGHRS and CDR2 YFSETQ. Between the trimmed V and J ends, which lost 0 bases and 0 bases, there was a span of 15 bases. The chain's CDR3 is CASSLAGGGGSNYGYTF. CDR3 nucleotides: TGCGCCAGCAGCTTGGCGGGGGGCGGTGGGTCTAACTATGGCTACACCTTC.

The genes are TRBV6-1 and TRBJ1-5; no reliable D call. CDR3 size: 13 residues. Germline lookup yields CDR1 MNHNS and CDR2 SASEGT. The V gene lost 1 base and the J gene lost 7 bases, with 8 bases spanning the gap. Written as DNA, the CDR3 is TGTGCCAGCAGTGAAGAACGGTCCCAGCCCCAGCATTTT. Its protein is CASSEERSQPQHF.

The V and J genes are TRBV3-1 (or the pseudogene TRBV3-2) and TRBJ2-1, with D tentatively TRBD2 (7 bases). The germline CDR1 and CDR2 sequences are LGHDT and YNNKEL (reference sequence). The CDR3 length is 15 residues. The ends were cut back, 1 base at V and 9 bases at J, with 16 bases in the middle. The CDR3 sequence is CASSQVKGRGSEQFF. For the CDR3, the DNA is TGTGCCAGCAGCCAAGTTAAAGGGAGGGGGTCTGAGCAGTTCTTC.

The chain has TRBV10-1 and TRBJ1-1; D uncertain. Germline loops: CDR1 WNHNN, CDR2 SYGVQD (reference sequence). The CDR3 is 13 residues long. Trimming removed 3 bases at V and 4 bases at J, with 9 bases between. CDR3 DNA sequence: TGCGCCAGCAGTGATCGAGGCGGCACTGAAGCTTTCTTT. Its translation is CASSDRGGTEAFF.

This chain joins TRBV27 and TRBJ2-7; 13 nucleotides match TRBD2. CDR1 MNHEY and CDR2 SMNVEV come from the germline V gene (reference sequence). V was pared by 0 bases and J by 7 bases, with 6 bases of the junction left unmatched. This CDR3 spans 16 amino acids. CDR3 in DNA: TGTGCCAGCAGTTTATCAACCGGGACTAGCGGGAAGGAGCAGTACTTC. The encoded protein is CASSLSTGTSGKEQYF.

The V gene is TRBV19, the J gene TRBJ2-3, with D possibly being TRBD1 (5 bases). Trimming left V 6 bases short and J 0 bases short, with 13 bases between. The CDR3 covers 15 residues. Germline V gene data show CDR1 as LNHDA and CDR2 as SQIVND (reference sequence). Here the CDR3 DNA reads TGTGCCAGTAGGCCTCGACAGTCTAGCACAGATACGCAGTATTTT. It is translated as CASRPRQSSTDTQYF.

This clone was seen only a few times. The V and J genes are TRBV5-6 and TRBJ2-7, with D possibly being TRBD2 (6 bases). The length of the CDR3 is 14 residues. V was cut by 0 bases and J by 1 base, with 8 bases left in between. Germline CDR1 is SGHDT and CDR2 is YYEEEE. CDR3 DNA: TGTGCCAGCAGCTTGGTAGCGGTATCCTACGAGCAGTACTTC. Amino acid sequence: CASSLVAVSYEQYF.

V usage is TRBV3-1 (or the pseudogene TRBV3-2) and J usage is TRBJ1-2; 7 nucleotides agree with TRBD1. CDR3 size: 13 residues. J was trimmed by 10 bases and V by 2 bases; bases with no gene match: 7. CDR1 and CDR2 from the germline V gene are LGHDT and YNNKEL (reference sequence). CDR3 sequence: CASSQRDRPNYTF. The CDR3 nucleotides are TGTGCCAGCAGCCAAAGGGACAGACCCAACTACACCTTC.

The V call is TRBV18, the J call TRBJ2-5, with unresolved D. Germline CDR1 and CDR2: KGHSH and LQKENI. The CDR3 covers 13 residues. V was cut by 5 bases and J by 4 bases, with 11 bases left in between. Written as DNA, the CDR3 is TGTGCCAGCTCATCAGGATTAGGAGAGACCCAGTACTTC. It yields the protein CASSSGLGETQYF.

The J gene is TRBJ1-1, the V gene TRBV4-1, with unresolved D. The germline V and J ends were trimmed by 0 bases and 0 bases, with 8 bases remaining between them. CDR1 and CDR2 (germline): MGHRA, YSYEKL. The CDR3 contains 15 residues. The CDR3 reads CASSQDRSLNTEAFF. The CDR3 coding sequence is TGCGCCAGCAGCCAAGATCGGAGCCTGAACACTGAAGCTTTCTTT.

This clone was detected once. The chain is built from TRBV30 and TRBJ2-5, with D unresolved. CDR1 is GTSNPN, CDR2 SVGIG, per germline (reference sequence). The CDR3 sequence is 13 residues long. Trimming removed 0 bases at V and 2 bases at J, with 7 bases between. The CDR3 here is CAWSVLSQETQYF. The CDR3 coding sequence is TGTGCCTGGAGTGTATTGTCTCAAGAGACCCAGTACTTC.

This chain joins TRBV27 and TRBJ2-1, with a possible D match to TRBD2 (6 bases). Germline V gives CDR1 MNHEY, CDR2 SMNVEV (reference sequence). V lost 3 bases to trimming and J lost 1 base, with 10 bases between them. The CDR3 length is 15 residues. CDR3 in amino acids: CASSLASGSYNEQFF. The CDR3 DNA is TGTGCCAGCAGTTTGGCCAGCGGGTCCTACAATGAGCAGTTCTTC.

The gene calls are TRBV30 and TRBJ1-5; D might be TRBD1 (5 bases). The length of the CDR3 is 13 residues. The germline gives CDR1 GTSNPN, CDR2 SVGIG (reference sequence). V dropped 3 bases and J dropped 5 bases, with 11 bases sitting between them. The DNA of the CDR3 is TGTGCCTGGAGCCAATCCAGGGATCAGCCCCAGCATTTT. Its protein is CAWSQSRDQPQHF.

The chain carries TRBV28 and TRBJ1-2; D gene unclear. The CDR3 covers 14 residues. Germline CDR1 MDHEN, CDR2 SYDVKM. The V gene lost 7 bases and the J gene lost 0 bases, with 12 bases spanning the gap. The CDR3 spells CASTAGGANYGYTF. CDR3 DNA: TGTGCCAGCACCGCGGGCGGTGCTAACTATGGCTACACCTTC.

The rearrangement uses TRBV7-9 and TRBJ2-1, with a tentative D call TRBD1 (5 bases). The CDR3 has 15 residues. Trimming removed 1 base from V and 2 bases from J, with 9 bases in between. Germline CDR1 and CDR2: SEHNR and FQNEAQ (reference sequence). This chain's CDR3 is CASSLGDRTYNEQFF. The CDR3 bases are TGTGCCAGCAGCTTAGGAGACAGAACCTACAATGAGCAGTTCTTC.

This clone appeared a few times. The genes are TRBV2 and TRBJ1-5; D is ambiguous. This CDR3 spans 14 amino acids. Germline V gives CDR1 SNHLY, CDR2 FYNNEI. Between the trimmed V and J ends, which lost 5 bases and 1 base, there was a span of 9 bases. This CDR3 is CASSRDFSNQPQHF. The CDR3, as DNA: TGTGCCAGCAGTCGAGACTTCAGCAATCAGCCCCAGCATTTT.

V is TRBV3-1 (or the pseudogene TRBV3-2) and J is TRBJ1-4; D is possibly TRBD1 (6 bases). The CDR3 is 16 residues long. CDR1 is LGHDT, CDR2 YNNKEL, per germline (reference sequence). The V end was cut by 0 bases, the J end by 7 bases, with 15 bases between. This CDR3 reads CASSQEGAGVIEKLFF. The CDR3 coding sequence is TGTGCCAGCAGCCAAGAAGGGGCAGGGGTGATTGAAAAACTGTTTTTT.

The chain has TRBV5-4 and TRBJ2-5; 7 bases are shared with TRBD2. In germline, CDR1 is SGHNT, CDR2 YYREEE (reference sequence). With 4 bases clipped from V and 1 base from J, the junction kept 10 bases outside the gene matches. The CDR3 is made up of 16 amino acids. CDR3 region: CASSPAGGLSQETQYF. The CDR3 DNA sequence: TGTGCCAGCAGCCCCGCCGGGGGGTTAAGCCAAGAGACCCAGTACTTC. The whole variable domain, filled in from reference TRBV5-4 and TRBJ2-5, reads ETGVTQSPTHLIKTRGQQVTLRCSSQSGHNTVSWYQQALGQGPQFIFQYYREEENGRGNFPPRFSGLQFPNYSSELNVNALELDDSALYLCASSPAGGLSQETQYFGPGTRLLVL.

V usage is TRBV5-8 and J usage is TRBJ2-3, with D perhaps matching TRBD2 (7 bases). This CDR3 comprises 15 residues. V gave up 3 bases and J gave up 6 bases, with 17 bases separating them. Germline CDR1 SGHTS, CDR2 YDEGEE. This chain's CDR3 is CASSSPWGGWDTQYF. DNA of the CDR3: TGTGCCAGCAGCTCCCCTTGGGGGGGCTGGGATACGCAGTATTTT.

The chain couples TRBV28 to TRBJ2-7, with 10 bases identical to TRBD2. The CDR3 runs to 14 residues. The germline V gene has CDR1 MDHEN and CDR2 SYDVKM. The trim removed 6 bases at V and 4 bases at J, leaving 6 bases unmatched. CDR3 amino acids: CASRGTSGIYEQYF. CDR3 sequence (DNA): TGTGCCAGCAGAGGCACTAGCGGGATTTACGAGCAGTACTTC.

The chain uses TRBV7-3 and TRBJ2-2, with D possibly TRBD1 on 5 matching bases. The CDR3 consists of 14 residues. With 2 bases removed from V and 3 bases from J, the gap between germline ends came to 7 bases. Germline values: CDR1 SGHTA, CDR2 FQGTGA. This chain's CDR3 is CASSLSRDTGELFF. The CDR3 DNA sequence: TGTGCCAGCAGCTTATCCAGGGACACCGGGGAGCTGTTTTTT. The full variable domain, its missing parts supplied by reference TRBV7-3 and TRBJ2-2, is GAGVSQTPSNKVTEKGKYVELRCDPISGHTALYWYRQSLGQGPEFLIYFQGTGAADDSGLPNDRFFAVRPEGSVSTLKIQRTERGDSAVYLCASSLSRDTGELFFGEGSRLTVL.

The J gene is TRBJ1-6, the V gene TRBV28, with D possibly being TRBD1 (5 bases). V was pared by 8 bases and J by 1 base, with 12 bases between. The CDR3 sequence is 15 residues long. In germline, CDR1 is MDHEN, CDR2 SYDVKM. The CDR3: CASGEGRSYNSPLHF. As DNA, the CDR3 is TGTGCCAGCGGAGAGGGGAGGTCCTATAATTCACCCCTCCACTTT.

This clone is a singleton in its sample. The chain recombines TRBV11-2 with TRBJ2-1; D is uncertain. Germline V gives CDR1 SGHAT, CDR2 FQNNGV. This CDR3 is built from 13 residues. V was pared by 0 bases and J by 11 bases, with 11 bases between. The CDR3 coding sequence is TGTGCCAGCAGCTTAGATGGGCTAAACAAGCAGTTCTTC. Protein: CASSLDGLNKQFF.

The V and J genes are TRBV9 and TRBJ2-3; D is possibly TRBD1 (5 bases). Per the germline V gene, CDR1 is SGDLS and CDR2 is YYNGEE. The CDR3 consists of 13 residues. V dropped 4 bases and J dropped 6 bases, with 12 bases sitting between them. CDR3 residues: CASSPSWGDTQYF. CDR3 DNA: TGTGCCAGCAGCCCCTCTTGGGGCGATACGCAGTATTTT. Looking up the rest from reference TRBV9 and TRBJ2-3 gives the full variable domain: DSGVTQTPKHLITATGQRVTLRCSPRSGDLSVYWYQQSLDQGLQFLIQYYNGEERAKGNILERFSAQQFPDLHSELNLSSLELGDSALYFCASSPSWGDTQYFGPGTRLTVL.

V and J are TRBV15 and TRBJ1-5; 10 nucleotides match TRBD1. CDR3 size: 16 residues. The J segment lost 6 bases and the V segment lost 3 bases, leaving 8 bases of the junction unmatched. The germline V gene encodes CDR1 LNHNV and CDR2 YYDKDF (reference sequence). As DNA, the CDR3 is TGTGCCACCAGCAGGCGGACAGGGGGAGTATTTCAGCCCCAGCATTTT. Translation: CATSRRTGGVFQPQHF.